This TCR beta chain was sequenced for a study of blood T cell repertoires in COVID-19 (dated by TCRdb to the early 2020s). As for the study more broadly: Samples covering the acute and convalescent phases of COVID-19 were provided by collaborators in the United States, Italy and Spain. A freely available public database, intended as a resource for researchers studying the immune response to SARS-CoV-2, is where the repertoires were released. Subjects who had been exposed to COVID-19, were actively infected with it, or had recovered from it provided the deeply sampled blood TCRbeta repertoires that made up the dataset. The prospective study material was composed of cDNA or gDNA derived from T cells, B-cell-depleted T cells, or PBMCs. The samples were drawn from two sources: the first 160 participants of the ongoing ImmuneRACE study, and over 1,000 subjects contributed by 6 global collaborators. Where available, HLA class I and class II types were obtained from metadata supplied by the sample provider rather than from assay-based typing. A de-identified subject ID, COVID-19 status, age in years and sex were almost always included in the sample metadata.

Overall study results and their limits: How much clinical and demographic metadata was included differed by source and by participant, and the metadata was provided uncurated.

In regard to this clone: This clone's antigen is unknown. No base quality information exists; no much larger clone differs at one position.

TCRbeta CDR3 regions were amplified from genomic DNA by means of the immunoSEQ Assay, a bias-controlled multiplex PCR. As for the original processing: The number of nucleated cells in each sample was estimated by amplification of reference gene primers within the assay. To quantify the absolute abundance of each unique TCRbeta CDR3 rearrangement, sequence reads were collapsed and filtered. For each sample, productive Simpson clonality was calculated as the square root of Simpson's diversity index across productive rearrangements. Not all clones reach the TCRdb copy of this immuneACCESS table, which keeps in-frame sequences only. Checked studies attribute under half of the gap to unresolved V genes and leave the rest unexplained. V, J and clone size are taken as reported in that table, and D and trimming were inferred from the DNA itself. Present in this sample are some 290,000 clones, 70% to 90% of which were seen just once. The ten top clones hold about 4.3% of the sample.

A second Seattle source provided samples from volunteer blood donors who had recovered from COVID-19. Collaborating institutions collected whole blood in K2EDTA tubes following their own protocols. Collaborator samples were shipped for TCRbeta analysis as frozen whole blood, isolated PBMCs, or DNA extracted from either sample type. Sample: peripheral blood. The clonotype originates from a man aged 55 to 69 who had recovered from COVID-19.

The DNA sequence follows: TGTGCCAGCAGCCGAAATAGCGGGAGCGGTATTGAGCAGTTCTTC. Its protein product is CASSRNSGSGIEQFF. The rearranged segments are TRBV3-1 (or the pseudogene TRBV3-2) and TRBJ2-1, with 9 middle bases fitting TRBD2. Trimmed from V: 4 bases; trimmed from J: 9 bases; junction bases lacking a gene match: 10. From its cysteine to its phenylalanine, the CDR3 spans 15 amino acids. The entry retains the CDR3 DNA only, 45 bases that are in frame from base 1. Based on the germline V gene (reference sequence), the CDR1 and CDR2 sequences are LGHDT and YNNKEL.